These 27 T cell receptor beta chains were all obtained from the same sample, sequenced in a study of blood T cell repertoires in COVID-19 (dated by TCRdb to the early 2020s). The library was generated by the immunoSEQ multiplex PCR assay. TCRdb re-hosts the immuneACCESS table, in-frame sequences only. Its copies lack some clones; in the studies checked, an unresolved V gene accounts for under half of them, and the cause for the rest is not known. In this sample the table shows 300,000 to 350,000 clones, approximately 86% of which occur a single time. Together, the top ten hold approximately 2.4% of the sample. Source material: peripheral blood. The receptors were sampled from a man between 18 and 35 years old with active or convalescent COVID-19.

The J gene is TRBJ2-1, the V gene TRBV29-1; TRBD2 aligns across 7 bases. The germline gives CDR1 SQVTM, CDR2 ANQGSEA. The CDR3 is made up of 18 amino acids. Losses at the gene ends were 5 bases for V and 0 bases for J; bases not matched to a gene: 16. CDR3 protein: CSVSLRAPGGGSYNEQFF. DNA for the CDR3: TGCAGCGTTTCGTTACGGGCCCCTGGCGGGGGCTCCTACAATGAGCAGTTCTTC.

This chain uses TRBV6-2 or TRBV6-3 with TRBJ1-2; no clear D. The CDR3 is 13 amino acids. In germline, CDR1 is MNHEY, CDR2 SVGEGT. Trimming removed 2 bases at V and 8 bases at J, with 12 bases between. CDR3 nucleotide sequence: TGTGCCAGCAGTTACGAACTCTTTAGCGGCTACACCTTC. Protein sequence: CASSYELFSGYTF.

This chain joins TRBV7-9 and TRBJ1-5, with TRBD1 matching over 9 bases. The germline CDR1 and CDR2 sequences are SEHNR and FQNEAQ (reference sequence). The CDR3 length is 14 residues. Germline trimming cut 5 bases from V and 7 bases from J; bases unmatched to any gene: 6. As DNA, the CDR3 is TGTGCCAGCAGCCCAGGGACAGGGAACCAGCCCCAGCATTTT. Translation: CASSPGTGNQPQHF.

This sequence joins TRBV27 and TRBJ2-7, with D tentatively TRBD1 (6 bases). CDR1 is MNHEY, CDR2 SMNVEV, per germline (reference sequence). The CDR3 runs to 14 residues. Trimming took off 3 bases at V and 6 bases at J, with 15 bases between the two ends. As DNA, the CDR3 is TGTGCCAGCAGTTTTTCCCGGGTCAGGGGCGAGCAGTACTTC. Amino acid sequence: CASSFSRVRGEQYF.

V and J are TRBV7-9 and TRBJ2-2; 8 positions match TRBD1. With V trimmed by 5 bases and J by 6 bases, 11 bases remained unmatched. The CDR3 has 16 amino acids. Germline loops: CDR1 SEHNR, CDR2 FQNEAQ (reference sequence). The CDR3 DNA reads TGTGCCAGCAGCCCGAGACAGGGGCAATACGCCGGGGAGCTGTTTTTT. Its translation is CASSPRQGQYAGELFF.

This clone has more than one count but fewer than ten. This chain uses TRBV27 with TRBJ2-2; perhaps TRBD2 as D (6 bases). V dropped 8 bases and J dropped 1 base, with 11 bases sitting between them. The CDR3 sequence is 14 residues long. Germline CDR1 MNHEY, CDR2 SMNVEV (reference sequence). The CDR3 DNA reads TGTGCCAGCGCCGGGACTTGGAACACCGGGGAGCTGTTTTTT. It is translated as CASAGTWNTGELFF.

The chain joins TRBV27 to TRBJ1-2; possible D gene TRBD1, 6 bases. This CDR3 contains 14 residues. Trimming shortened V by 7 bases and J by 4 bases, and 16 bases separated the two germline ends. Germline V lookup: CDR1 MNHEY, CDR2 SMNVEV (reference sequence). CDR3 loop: CASTTLGAGYGYTF. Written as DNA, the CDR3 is TGTGCCAGCACGACCCTGGGGGCCGGCTATGGCTACACCTTC.

For the CDR3, the DNA is TGTGCCAGCAGCTCGGACAACACAGATACGCAGTATTTT. Amino acids: CASSSDNTDTQYF. The rearrangement links TRBV11-2 to TRBJ2-3; TRBD1 is a possible D gene (5 bases). V was shortened by 4 bases and J by 2 bases, with 7 bases between the two germline ends. The V gene's germline CDR1 is SGHAT and CDR2 FQNNGV. This CDR3 region has 13 residues. Full variable domain (rest looked up from reference TRBV11-2 and TRBJ2-3): EAGVAQSPRYKIIEKRQSVAFWCNPISGHATLYWYQQILGQGPKLLIQFQNNGVVDDSQLPKDRFSAERLKGVDSTLKIQPAKLEDSAVYLCASSSDNTDTQYFGPGTRLTVL.

Here the CDR3 reads CASRGEGLSEQFF. DNA for the CDR3: TGTGCCAGCAGAGGTGAGGGTTTGAGTGAGCAGTTCTTC. J is TRBJ2-1 and V is TRBV9; D might be TRBD2 (5 bases). The CDR3 covers 13 residues. Trimming removed 5 bases from V and 9 bases from J, with 15 bases in between. Germline CDR1 SGDLS, CDR2 YYNGEE.

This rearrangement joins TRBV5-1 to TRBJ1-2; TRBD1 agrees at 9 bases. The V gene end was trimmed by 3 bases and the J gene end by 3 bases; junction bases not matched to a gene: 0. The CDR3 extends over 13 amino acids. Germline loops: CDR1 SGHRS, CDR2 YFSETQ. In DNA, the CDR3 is TGCGCCAGCAGCTGGGACAGGGACTATGGCTACACCTTC. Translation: CASSWDRDYGYTF.

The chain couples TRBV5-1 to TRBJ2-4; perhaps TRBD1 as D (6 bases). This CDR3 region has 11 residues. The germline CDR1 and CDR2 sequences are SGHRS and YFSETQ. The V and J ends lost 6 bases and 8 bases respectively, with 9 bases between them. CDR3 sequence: CASNEGDIQYF. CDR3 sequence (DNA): TGCGCCAGCAATGAGGGGGACATTCAGTACTTC.

CDR3 protein: CASSLESGLPYEQYF. The CDR3 DNA is TGTGCCAGCAGCTTGGAGTCCGGGTTGCCCTACGAGCAGTACTTC. The chain has TRBV5-5 and TRBJ2-7; D uncertain. The ends were cut back, 0 bases at V and 2 bases at J, with 12 bases in the middle. This CDR3 comprises 15 residues. Germline CDR1 reads SGHKS; CDR2 reads YYEKEE (reference sequence).

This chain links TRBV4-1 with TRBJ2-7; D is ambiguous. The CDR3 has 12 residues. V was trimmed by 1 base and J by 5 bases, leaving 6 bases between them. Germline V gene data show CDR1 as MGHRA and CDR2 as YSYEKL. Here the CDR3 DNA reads TGCGCCAGCAGCCAAGTAGCCAACGAGCAGTACTTC. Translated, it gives CASSQVANEQYF.

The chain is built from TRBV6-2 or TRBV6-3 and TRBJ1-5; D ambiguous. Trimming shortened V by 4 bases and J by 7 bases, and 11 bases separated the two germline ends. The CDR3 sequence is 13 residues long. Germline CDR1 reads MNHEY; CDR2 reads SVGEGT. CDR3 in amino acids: CASSLSREQPQHF. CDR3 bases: TGTGCCAGCAGTTTAAGTAGGGAGCAGCCCCAGCATTTT.

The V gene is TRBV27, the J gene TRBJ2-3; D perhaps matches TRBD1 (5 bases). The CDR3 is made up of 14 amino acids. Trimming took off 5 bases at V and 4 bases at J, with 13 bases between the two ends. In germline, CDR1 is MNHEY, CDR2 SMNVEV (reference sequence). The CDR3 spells CASSLTTRADTQYF. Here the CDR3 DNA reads TGTGCCAGCAGTCTTACTACCAGGGCAGATACGCAGTATTTT.

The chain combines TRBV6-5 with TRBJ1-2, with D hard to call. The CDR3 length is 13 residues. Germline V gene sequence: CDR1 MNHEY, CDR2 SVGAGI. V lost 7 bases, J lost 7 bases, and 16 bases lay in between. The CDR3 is CASTLAGTSGYTF. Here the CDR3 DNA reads TGTGCCAGCACCCTCGCAGGAACCTCTGGCTACACCTTC.

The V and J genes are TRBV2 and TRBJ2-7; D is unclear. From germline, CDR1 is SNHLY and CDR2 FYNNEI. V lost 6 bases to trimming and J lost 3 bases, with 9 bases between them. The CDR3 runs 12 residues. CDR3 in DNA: TGTGCCAGCAGCTCATCGGGCTACGAGCAGTACTTC. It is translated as CASSSSGYEQYF.

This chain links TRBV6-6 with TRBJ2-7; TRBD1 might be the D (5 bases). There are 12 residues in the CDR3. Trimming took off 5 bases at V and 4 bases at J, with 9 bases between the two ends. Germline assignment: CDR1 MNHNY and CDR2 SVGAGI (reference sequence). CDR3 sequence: CASSLQVYEQYF. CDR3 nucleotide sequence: TGTGCCAGCAGTCTACAGGTTTACGAGCAGTACTTC.

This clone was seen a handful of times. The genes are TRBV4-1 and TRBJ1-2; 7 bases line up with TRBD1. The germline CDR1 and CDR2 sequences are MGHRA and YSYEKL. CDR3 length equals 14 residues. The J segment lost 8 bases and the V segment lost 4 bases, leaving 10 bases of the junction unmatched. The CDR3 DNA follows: TGCGCCAGCAGCCTTACCAGACAGGGCGGCGGCTACACCTTC. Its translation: CASSLTRQGGGYTF.

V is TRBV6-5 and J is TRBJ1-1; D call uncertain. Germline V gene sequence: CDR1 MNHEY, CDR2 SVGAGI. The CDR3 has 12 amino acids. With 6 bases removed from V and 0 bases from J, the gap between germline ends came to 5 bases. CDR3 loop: CASRRLNTEAFF. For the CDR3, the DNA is TGTGCCAGCAGACGGTTGAACACTGAAGCTTTCTTT.

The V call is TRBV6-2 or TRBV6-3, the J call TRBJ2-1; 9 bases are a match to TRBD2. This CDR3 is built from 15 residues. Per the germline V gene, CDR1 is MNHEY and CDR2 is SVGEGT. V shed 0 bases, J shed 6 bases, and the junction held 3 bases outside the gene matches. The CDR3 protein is CASSYSGLAANEQFF. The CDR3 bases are TGTGCCAGCAGTTACTCGGGACTAGCCGCCAATGAGCAGTTCTTC.

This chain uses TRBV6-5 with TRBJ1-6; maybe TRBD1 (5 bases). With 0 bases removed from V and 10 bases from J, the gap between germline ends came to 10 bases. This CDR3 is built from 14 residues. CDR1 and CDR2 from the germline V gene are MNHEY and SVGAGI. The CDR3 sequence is CASSYSGVKSPLHF. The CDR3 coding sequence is TGTGCCAGCAGTTACTCAGGGGTGAAATCACCCCTCCACTTT.

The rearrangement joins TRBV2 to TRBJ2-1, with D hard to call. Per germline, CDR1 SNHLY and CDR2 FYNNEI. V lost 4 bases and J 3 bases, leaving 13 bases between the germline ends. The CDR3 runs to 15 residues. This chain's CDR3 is CASSVGLGIYNEQFF. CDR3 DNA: TGTGCCAGCAGTGTGGGTCTAGGCATCTACAATGAGCAGTTCTTC.

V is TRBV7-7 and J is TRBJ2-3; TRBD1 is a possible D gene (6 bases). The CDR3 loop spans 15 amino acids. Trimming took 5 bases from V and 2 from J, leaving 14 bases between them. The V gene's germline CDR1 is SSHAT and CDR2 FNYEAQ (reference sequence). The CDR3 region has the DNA TGTGCCAGCAGCGCGCTGGACAGAAACACAGATACGCAGTATTTT. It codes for CASSALDRNTDTQYF.

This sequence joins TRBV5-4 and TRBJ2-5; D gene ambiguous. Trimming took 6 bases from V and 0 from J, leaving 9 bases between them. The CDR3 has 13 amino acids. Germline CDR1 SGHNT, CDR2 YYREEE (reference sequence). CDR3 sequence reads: CASKSSDQETQYF. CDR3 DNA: TGTGCCAGCAAAAGTTCGGACCAAGAGACCCAGTACTTC.

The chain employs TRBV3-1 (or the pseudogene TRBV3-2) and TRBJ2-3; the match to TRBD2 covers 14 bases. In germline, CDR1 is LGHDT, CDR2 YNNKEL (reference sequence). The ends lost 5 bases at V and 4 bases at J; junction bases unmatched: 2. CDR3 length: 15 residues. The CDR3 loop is CASSTTSGRADTQYF. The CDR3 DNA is TGTGCCAGCAGCACGACTAGCGGGAGGGCAGATACGCAGTATTTT.

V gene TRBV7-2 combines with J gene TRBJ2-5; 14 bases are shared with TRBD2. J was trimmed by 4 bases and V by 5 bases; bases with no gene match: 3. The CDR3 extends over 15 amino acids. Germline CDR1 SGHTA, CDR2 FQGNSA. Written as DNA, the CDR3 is TGTGCCAGCAGCCCCGGGACTAGCGGGGGAGAGACCCAGTACTTC. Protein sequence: CASSPGTSGGETQYF.